Each of the 18 T cell receptor beta chains below was sequenced from the same sample in a study of shared clonotypes between healthy human individuals. Sequencing used immunoSEQ multiplex PCR; TCRdb keeps in-frame clones, though not all of them. The sample shows about 2,200,000 clones, about 92% of them seen only once. It was CD45RO-negative cells, positively selected for CCR7, that made up naive CD8 cells, with terminally differentiated effector memory CD45RA+ cells excluded. What was sequenced was naive CD8+ T cells from PBMCs. These receptors were taken from a man between 18 and 29 years old in good health. Some clones in this sample may be carry-over from other donors' samples.

The V gene is TRBV29-1, the J gene TRBJ2-2, with no clear D. The CDR3 has 10 amino acids. Germline CDR1 SQVTM, CDR2 ANQGSEA. Trimming cost V 5 bases and J 3 bases, with 1 base left between them. In DNA form, the CDR3 reads TGCAGCGTTTACACCGGGGAGCTGTTTTTT. Protein product: CSVYTGELFF.

V gene TRBV30 combines with J gene TRBJ2-3; 7 bases agree with TRBD2. Germline-derived CDR1 and CDR2 are GTSNPN and SVGIG (reference sequence). The CDR3 is 14 residues long. Losses at the gene ends were 0 bases for V and 4 bases for J; bases not matched to a gene: 4. DNA of the CDR3: TGTGCCTGGAGTGTGAGGGAGGGCCCAGATACGCAGTATTTT. This gives the protein CAWSVREGPDTQYF.

The chain is built from TRBV7-9 and TRBJ2-1; 7 bases line up with TRBD2. The germline CDR1 and CDR2 sequences are SEHNR and FQNEAQ (reference sequence). CDR3 length: 15 amino acids. Germline trimming cut 2 bases from V and 6 bases from J; bases unmatched to any gene: 7. The CDR3 region has the DNA TGTGCCAGCAGCTTATTGGCGGGAGCTCTCAATGAGCAGTTCTTC. As protein: CASSLLAGALNEQFF. Full variable domain (rest looked up from reference TRBV7-9 and TRBJ2-1): DTGVSQNPRHKITKRGQNVTFRCDPISEHNRLYWYRQTLGQGPEFLTYFQNEAQLEKSRLLSDRFSAERPKGSFSTLEIQRTEQGDSAMYLCASSLLAGALNEQFFGPGTRLTVL.

The V and J genes are TRBV18 and TRBJ1-1, with 7 bases that match TRBD1. CDR3 size: 15 residues. Germline trimming cut 6 bases from V and 0 bases from J; bases unmatched to any gene: 7. Germline CDR1 is KGHSH and CDR2 is LQKENI. The CDR3 protein is CASSPRDRMNTEAFF. CDR3 DNA: TGTGCCAGCTCCCCCCGGGACAGAATGAACACTGAAGCTTTCTTT.

In its sample, this clone was seen a few times. The J gene is TRBJ1-1, the V gene TRBV7-9, with unresolved D. CDR1 is SEHNR and CDR2 is FQNEAQ in the germline V gene (reference sequence). The CDR3 runs 13 residues. V was trimmed by 7 bases and J by 11 bases, leaving 20 bases between them. In DNA, the CDR3 is TGTGCCAGCAACACCGGCCTAGACTTGCGGGCTTTCTTT. Its protein is CASNTGLDLRAFF. Using reference TRBV7-9 and TRBJ1-1 for the parts outside the CDR3, the full variable domain is DTGVSQNPRHKITKRGQNVTFRCDPISEHNRLYWYRQTLGQGPEFLTYFQNEAQLEKSRLLSDRFSAERPKGSFSTLEIQRTEQGDSAMYLCASNTGLDLRAFFGQGTRLTVV.

CDR3 sequence (DNA): TGTGCCAGCAGCTTGTGGGGACTAGCGAATGAGCAGTTCTTC. It is translated as CASSLWGLANEQFF. The V and J genes are TRBV5-5 and TRBJ2-1; 10 nucleotides match TRBD2. Germline V gene lookup returns CDR1 SGHKS and CDR2 YYEKEE (reference sequence). V shed 1 base and J 7 bases; nucleotides not matched to a gene: 2. CDR3 length: 14 residues.

This chain uses TRBV7-3 with TRBJ2-2; 8 bases are shared with TRBD1. Trimming cost V 2 bases and J 2 bases; bases outside gene matches: 4. Germline-derived CDR1 and CDR2 are SGHTA and FQGTGA. The CDR3 has 16 residues. CDR3 sequence reads: CASSLSQGGNTGELFF. The CDR3 DNA sequence: TGTGCCAGCAGCTTATCACAGGGGGGTAACACCGGGGAGCTGTTTTTT.

This sequence joins TRBV7-9 and TRBJ1-2; D might be TRBD1 (5 bases). Germline lookup yields CDR1 SEHNR and CDR2 FQNEAQ (reference sequence). Deletions cut 10 bases from V and 4 bases from J, with 16 bases between. CDR3 length: 13 residues. The DNA for the CDR3 is TGTGCCACCCAGACGGGGGTGGCCTATGGCTACACCTTC. It encodes CATQTGVAYGYTF.

The chain carries TRBV28 and TRBJ1-1; D gene ambiguous. Germline CDR1 is MDHEN and CDR2 is SYDVKM. Trimming took off 1 base at V and 6 bases at J, with 18 bases between the two ends. The CDR3 has 16 residues. The CDR3 is CASSLSGLIYRAEAFF. The CDR3, as DNA: TGTGCCAGCAGTTTATCGGGGTTGATCTATCGCGCTGAAGCTTTCTTT.

The chain has TRBV7-6 and TRBJ1-5; weak D call: TRBD1 (5 bases). CDR3 size: 14 residues. Trimming took off 5 bases at V and 6 bases at J, with 14 bases between the two ends. CDR1 SGHVS and CDR2 FNYEAQ come from the germline V gene. The CDR3 loop is CASSPGHSPQPQHF. The CDR3 region has the DNA TGTGCCAGCAGCCCCGGACATAGCCCTCAGCCCCAGCATTTT.

The gene calls are TRBV5-1 and TRBJ2-7; weak D call: TRBD1 (6 bases). Germline V lookup: CDR1 SGHRS, CDR2 YFSETQ. Between the trimmed V and J ends, which lost 4 bases and 7 bases, there was a span of 21 bases. CDR3 length equals 15 residues. The CDR3 protein is CASSHRDTGFLEQYF. CDR3 sequence (DNA): TGCGCCAGCAGCCACCGGGATACAGGGTTTCTTGAGCAGTACTTC.

The CDR3 DNA follows: TGTGCCAGCAGCCCCACCGGGACAGGGGCCTTGGGCAGCACAGATACGCAGTATTTT. Its translation: CASSPTGTGALGSTDTQYF. The V gene is TRBV7-9, the J gene TRBJ2-3, with 10 bases matching TRBD1. The CDR3 sequence is 19 residues long. The germline V gene encodes CDR1 SEHNR and CDR2 FQNEAQ (reference sequence). Trimming at V came to 5 bases and at J to 0 bases, leaving 14 bases not matched to a gene.

The chain is built from TRBV7-6 and TRBJ2-7; D ambiguous. The CDR3 has 13 residues. Trimming removed 1 base at V and 6 bases at J, with 10 bases between. Germline loops: CDR1 SGHVS, CDR2 FNYEAQ. The CDR3 DNA reads TGTGCCAGCAGCTTAGGGCCGTCCCCCGAGCAGTACTTC. Translated, it gives CASSLGPSPEQYF.

This rearrangement joins TRBV7-3 to TRBJ2-7; 11 positions agree with TRBD1. Germline lookup yields CDR1 SGHTA and CDR2 FQGTGA. The CDR3 sequence is 17 residues long. Trimming removed 5 bases from V and 0 bases from J; junction bases left unmatched: 9. The CDR3 here is CASSPGTGGFRSYEQYF. DNA of the CDR3: TGTGCCAGCAGCCCCGGGACAGGGGGATTTCGCTCCTACGAGCAGTACTTC.

The V call is TRBV27, the J call TRBJ2-7; 7 nucleotides agree with TRBD1. The germline V gene has CDR1 MNHEY and CDR2 SMNVEV (reference sequence). Germline trimming cut 5 bases from V and 2 bases from J; bases unmatched to any gene: 9. CDR3 length: 15 residues. The CDR3 nucleotides are TGTGCCAGCAGTCTCTGGGCAGGGGGAACCTACGAGCAGTACTTC. This codes for CASSLWAGGTYEQYF.

V usage is TRBV30 and J usage is TRBJ2-5; 7 bases line up with TRBD2. The J call is doubtful: the DNA matches TRBJ2-7 better. CDR1 and CDR2 (germline): GTSNPN, SVGIG (reference sequence). This CDR3 has 14 residues. The CDR3 here is CAWLSPGRSYEQYF. The DNA for the CDR3 is TGTGCCTGGCTCTCGCCCGGGAGGTCCTACGAGCAGTACTTC.

The chain uses TRBV27 and TRBJ2-6; 7 bases fit TRBD1. V was clipped by 6 bases and J by 4 bases; unmatched bases: 6. The CDR3 runs 15 residues. Germline V gene lookup returns CDR1 MNHEY and CDR2 SMNVEV (reference sequence). The DNA for the CDR3 is TGTGCCAGCAGCCATACAGGGGCCGGGGCCAACGTCCTGACTTTC. Translated, it gives CASSHTGAGANVLTF.

The chain uses TRBV19 and TRBJ2-7; no firm D call. CDR3 length equals 13 residues. Trimming pared 3 bases from V and 0 bases from J, leaving 6 bases between. Germline assignment: CDR1 LNHDA and CDR2 SQIVND (reference sequence). The CDR3 DNA reads as TGTGCCAGTAGTATGGACCCCTCCTACGAGCAGTACTTC. Translation: CASSMDPSYEQYF.